The 20 T cell receptor beta chains below were found in one sample sequenced in a study of T cells after yellow fever vaccination. MiXCR, applied by TCRdb to the 5' RACE reads, yields one record per CDR3 protein. The sample has tens of thousands of distinct CDR3 sequences, 7.4% seen once. Source: CD8+ T cells sorted from PBMCs, taken 15 days after the yellow fever booster vaccination. These receptors originate from a man aged 25-45 years who received the YFV17D yellow fever vaccine.

Many counts were recorded for this clonotype. V gene TRBV18 combines with J gene TRBJ2-1; TRBD2 aligns across 7 bases. The length of the CDR3 is 18 residues. V trimming: 2 bases; J trimming: 1 base; junction bases outside the gene matches: 11. Germline-derived CDR1 and CDR2 are KGHSH and LQKENI. The CDR3 reads CASSPLISGRYSYNEQFF. CDR3 DNA: TGTGCCAGCTCACCATTAATTAGCGGGCGATATTCCTACAATGAGCAGTTCTTC.

This clonotype was observed at least ten times. Written as DNA, the CDR3 is TGTGCCAGCAGTAAAGGCGGACTGATGCAGCCCCAGCATTTT. Translation: CASSKGGLMQPQHF. The chain links TRBV12-3 or TRBV12-4 to TRBJ1-5; no firm D call. This CDR3 spans 14 amino acids. Trimming removed 5 bases from V and 7 bases from J, with 15 bases in between.

This clonotype was counted many times. V gene TRBV12-3 or TRBV12-4 combines with J gene TRBJ2-3; D might be TRBD1 or TRBD2, each matching 5 bases. The CDR3 sequence is 15 residues long. V lost 8 bases and J 4 bases, leaving 19 bases between the germline ends. CDR3 DNA: TGTGCCAGCGACCATGGGGGACCCCCGGCAGATACGCAGTATTTT. It translates to CASDHGGPPADTQYF.

This clonotype has ten or more counts. This chain joins TRBV27 and TRBJ2-5, with 8 nucleotides matching TRBD1. The CDR3 runs 15 residues. CDR1 is MNHEY and CDR2 is SMNVEV in the germline V gene (reference sequence). J lost 3 bases, V lost 2 bases, and 5 bases had no gene match. CDR3 region: CASSLIGGQEETQYF. In nucleotides, the CDR3 is TGTGCCAGCAGTTTAATCGGGGGACAGGAAGAGACCCAGTACTTC.

A word on this clonotype: Just one base apart from a much larger clone, this may be a read error. The chain recombines TRBV20-1 with TRBJ2-7, with 7 nucleotides matching TRBD2. CDR3 size: 12 residues. Looked up from germline, CDR1 is DFQATT and CDR2 is SNEGSKA (reference sequence). The ends lost 6 bases at V and 6 bases at J; junction bases unmatched: 8. The CDR3 nucleotides read TGCAGTGCCCTCGGACTAGATGCCGAGCAGTACTTC. Translation: CSALGLDAEQYF.

This clonotype was counted many times. The J gene is TRBJ2-1, the V gene TRBV5-1; perhaps TRBD2 as D (6 bases). There are 13 residues in the CDR3. V was trimmed by 4 bases and J by 5 bases, leaving 10 bases between them. The germline CDR1 and CDR2 sequences are SGHRS and YFSETQ. CDR3 protein: CASSVGLHNEQFF. The CDR3 coding sequence is TGCGCCAGCAGCGTGGGACTCCACAATGAGCAGTTCTTC.

Ten or more counts support this clonotype. CDR3 amino acids: CSARAGGNRETQYF. The CDR3 DNA reads as TGCAGTGCTCGGGCGGGAGGCAATCGGGAGACCCAGTACTTC. J is TRBJ2-5 and V is TRBV20-1; 8 bases are shared with TRBD2. The CDR3 spans 14 residues. Germline V gives CDR1 DFQATT, CDR2 SNEGSKA (reference sequence). The trim removed 5 bases at V and 5 bases at J, leaving 10 bases unmatched.

This clonotype was recorded many times. This rearrangement joins TRBV4-2 to TRBJ1-4; no clear D. The CDR3 extends over 15 amino acids. Trimming took off 1 base at V and 5 bases at J, with 11 bases between the two ends. The germline gives CDR1 LGHNA, CDR2 YNFKEQ. CDR3 sequence reads: CASSQVLNPNEKLFF. CDR3 DNA: TGTGCCAGCAGCCAAGTATTGAATCCGAATGAAAAACTGTTTTTT.

This clonotype appeared many times. CDR3 sequence reads: CSVMQGTDQFF. For the CDR3, the DNA is TGCAGCGTTATGCAGGGTACAGACCAGTTCTTC. The genes are TRBV29-1 and TRBJ2-1; D may be TRBD1 (5 bases). The CDR3 spans 11 residues. V lost 5 bases and J 13 bases, leaving 15 bases between the germline ends. Looked up from germline, CDR1 is SQVTM and CDR2 is ANQGSEA.

This clonotype was detected many times. This chain links TRBV30 with TRBJ2-7; 8 bases fit TRBD1. Looked up from germline, CDR1 is GTSNPN and CDR2 is SVGIG (reference sequence). V dropped 0 bases and J dropped 4; count of bases not matched to a gene: 8. The CDR3 runs to 15 residues. Here the CDR3 DNA reads TGTGCCTGGAGTGTAGCCGGGACAGGTTATTACGAGCAGTACTTC. It translates to CAWSVAGTGYYEQYF.

In its sample, this clonotype was seen many times. The chain carries TRBV20-1 and TRBJ2-1; 7 bases are a match to TRBD1. This CDR3 spans 13 amino acids. Germline assignment: CDR1 DFQATT and CDR2 SNEGSKA (reference sequence). V shed 6 bases, J shed 3 bases, and the junction held 5 bases outside the gene matches. The CDR3 loop is CSAPDRVYNEQFF. CDR3 DNA sequence: TGCAGTGCGCCAGACAGGGTCTACAATGAGCAGTTCTTC.

In its sample, this clonotype was seen many times. The chain carries TRBV11-2 and TRBJ2-1, with TRBD1 matching 8 bases. V lost 4 bases, J lost 3 bases, and 5 bases stayed unmatched. In germline, CDR1 is SGHAT, CDR2 FQNNGV. CDR3 length: 15 amino acids. CDR3 nucleotide sequence: TGTGCCAGCAGCTCTCGGACAGGGATCTACAATGAGCAGTTCTTC. Translation: CASSSRTGIYNEQFF.

This clonotype has at least ten counts. The chain uses TRBV24-1 and TRBJ2-1, with D perhaps matching TRBD2 (6 bases). The CDR3 is 15 residues long. Germline CDR1 and CDR2: KGHDR and SFDVKD. Between the trimmed V and J ends, which lost 3 bases and 5 bases, there was a span of 13 bases. As DNA, the CDR3 is TGTGCCACCAGTGATCTAGGTGGGGGGAACAATGAGCAGTTCTTC. Its translation: CATSDLGGGNNEQFF.

This clonotype was recorded at least ten times. This chain joins TRBV15 and TRBJ2-3; D uncertain. CDR1 LNHNV and CDR2 YYDKDF come from the germline V gene (reference sequence). V shed 0 bases and J shed 4 bases, with 5 bases lying between them. This CDR3 is built from 13 residues. The CDR3 DNA reads TGTGCCACCAGCAGAGATCTTCCAGATACGCAGTATTTT. Amino acids: CATSRDLPDTQYF. The entire variable domain, with the rest obtained from reference TRBV15 and TRBJ2-3, is as follows: DAMVIQNPRYQVTQFGKPVTLSCSQTLNHNVMYWYQQKSSQAPKLLFHYYDKDFNNEADTPDNFQSRRPNTSFCFLDIRSPGLGDTAMYLCATSRDLPDTQYFGPGTRLTVL.

This clonotype was detected many times. The chain recombines TRBV30 with TRBJ1-2, with a possible D match to TRBD1 (5 bases). The V and J ends lost 0 bases and 7 bases respectively, with 15 bases between them. CDR3 size: 14 residues. The V gene's germline CDR1 is GTSNPN and CDR2 SVGIG (reference sequence). For the CDR3, the DNA is TGTGCCTGGAGTGTCTGGTGGACACCTGGTGGCTACACCTTC. Its protein is CAWSVWWTPGGYTF.

This clonotype was counted ten times or more. The chain couples TRBV2 to TRBJ1-5; D is ambiguous. Germline values: CDR1 SNHLY, CDR2 FYNNEI. Trimming shortened V by 6 bases and J by 9 bases, and 15 bases separated the two germline ends. The CDR3 totals 13 residues. As DNA, the CDR3 is TGTGCCAGCAGCCAGAGCTTCGGGTGGCCCCAGCATTTT. Its protein is CASSQSFGWPQHF.

In its sample, this clonotype was seen many times. This rearrangement joins TRBV30 to TRBJ2-7; D tentatively reads TRBD1 or TRBD2 (5 bases each). The CDR3 is 13 residues long. V was trimmed by 2 bases and J by 3 bases, leaving 11 bases between them. Germline lookup yields CDR1 GTSNPN and CDR2 SVGIG (reference sequence). The CDR3 DNA follows: TGTGCCTGGAGTTCTGACAGCGGCTACGAGCAGTACTTC. Translating it yields CAWSSDSGYEQYF.

Comment on this clonotype: Possible read error: a much larger clone is one base away. The chain employs TRBV4-1 and TRBJ2-5; D gene uncertain. This CDR3 comprises 15 residues. CDR1 and CDR2 from the germline V gene are MGHRA and YSYEKL. V was clipped by 4 bases and J by 3 bases, with 15 bases between them. CDR3 region: CASSRPTGGKETQYF. The CDR3 DNA is TGCGCCAGCAGCCGGCCCACCGGCGGCAAAGAGACCCAGTACTTC.

This clonotype was detected many times. The chain employs TRBV7-2 and TRBJ2-3, with D hard to call. V lost 1 base, J lost 2 bases, and 7 bases lay in between. CDR3 length: 14 amino acids. Germline V CDR1 and CDR2: SGHTA, FQGNSA. CDR3 sequence (DNA): TGTGCCAGCAGCTTAGTGGTCGACACAGATACGCAGTATTTT. This codes for CASSLVVDTDTQYF.

This clonotype was picked up one time. A much larger clone sits a single nucleotide away, making a read error possible. The chain carries TRBV5-1 and TRBJ2-1; D remains unclear. CDR3 length: 13 residues. Germline V CDR1 and CDR2: SGHRS, YFSETQ. V was clipped by 7 bases and J by 7 bases, with 15 bases between them. The CDR3 here is CASHAFSWNEQFF. For the CDR3, the DNA is TGCGCCAGCCACGCATTTAGCTGGAATGAGCAGTTCTTC.